These T cell receptor beta chains were read from a single sample in a study of T-cell memory formation after mild COVID-19. TCRdb processed the 5' RACE reads anew with MiXCR; each CDR3 protein has one entry. Of 100,000 to 150,000 distinct CDR3 sequences listed, roughly 15% are singletons. The sample comprised PBMCs or a T cell subset sorted from them (not recorded which). Receptor source: an adult woman who had mild COVID-19 (a few samples of this study predate the infection). Cell type and time point are not known. The CDR3 runs from the conserved cysteine through the conserved F or W. D genes are given only for firm matches. Clone size is stated in some rows and not others, as once, few, many or a class when expanded.

clone_size: few
v_call: TRBV6-5
j_call: TRBJ1-1
d_call: NA
cdr3_nt: TGTGCCAGCAGTTACCTGGGACGGGTGAACACTGAAGCTTTCTTT
cdr3_aa: CASSYLGRVNTEAFF

clone_size: NA
v_call: TRBV24-1
j_call: TRBJ2-7
d_call: NA
cdr3_nt: TGTGCCACCCCCCGGGGATCCTACGAGCAGTACTTC
cdr3_aa: CATPRGSYEQYF

clone_size: few
v_call: TRBV19
j_call: TRBJ1-3
d_call: TRBD1
cdr3_nt: TGTGCCAGTAGTCAGGGGGCCTGGCGGAACTCTGGAAACACCATATATTTT
cdr3_aa: CASSQGAWRNSGNTIYF

clone_size: NA
v_call: TRBV3-1
j_call: TRBJ1-4
d_call: NA
cdr3_nt: TGTGCCAGCAGCCAAGTTCCGGTAGGGTCAACTAATGAAAAACTGTTTTTT
cdr3_aa: CASSQVPVGSTNEKLFF

clone_size: few
v_call: TRBV19
j_call: TRBJ1-1
d_call: NA
cdr3_nt: TGTGCCAGTACTCTCATCCCCGGGGGGGTTGAAGCTTTCTTT
cdr3_aa: CASTLIPGGVEAFF

clone_size: NA
v_call: TRBV28
j_call: TRBJ2-7
d_call: TRBD1
cdr3_nt: TGTGCCAGCAGTCCTTGGACAGGGGTCGACGAGCAGTACTTC
cdr3_aa: CASSPWTGVDEQYF

clone_size: NA
v_call: TRBV7-3
j_call: TRBJ2-1
d_call: TRBD1
cdr3_nt: TGTGCCAGCAGCTGGACAGGGGGGAATGAGCAGTTCTTC
cdr3_aa: CASSWTGGNEQFF

clone_size: few
v_call: TRBV2
j_call: TRBJ2-6
d_call: NA
cdr3_nt: TGTGCCAGCAGTGCAGCAGGGGGGACTGGGGCCAACGTCCTGACTTTC
cdr3_aa: CASSAAGGTGANVLTF

clone_size: NA
v_call: TRBV10-3
j_call: TRBJ2-1
d_call: TRBD1
cdr3_nt: TGTGCCCTCTCAAGTCCCGGGACAGGGGACCCCTTCAAGGACAATGAGCAGTTCTTC
cdr3_aa: CALSSPGTGDPFKDNEQFF

clone_size: few
v_call: TRBV10-3
j_call: TRBJ2-2
d_call: NA
cdr3_nt: TGTGCCATCAGTGAGTCTCCGGGACAAGGCACCGGGGAGCTGTTTTTT
cdr3_aa: CAISESPGQGTGELFF

clone_size: few
v_call: TRBV4-3
j_call: TRBJ2-3
d_call: NA
cdr3_nt: TGCGCCAGCAGCCAAGTAAAACAGGGTATACCAGATACGCAGTATTTT
cdr3_aa: CASSQVKQGIPDTQYF

clone_size: few
v_call: TRBV7-8
j_call: TRBJ1-1
d_call: TRBD1
cdr3_nt: TGTGCCAGCAGCTTCTACACAGGGGATACTGAAGCTTTCTTT
cdr3_aa: CASSFYTGDTEAFF

clone_size: medium-sized
v_call: TRBV4-1
j_call: TRBJ1-1
d_call: TRBD1
cdr3_nt: TGCGCCAGCAGCCAGCTCCGGGACAGGGGGTCTGAAGCTTTCTTT
cdr3_aa: CASSQLRDRGSEAFF

clone_size: few
v_call: TRBV7-9
j_call: TRBJ1-2
d_call: NA
cdr3_nt: TGTGCCAGCAGCGAGAGAGGGTTCGACTATGGCTACACCTTC
cdr3_aa: CASSERGFDYGYTF

clone_size: NA
v_call: TRBV6-5
j_call: TRBJ2-1
d_call: TRBD2
cdr3_nt: TGTGCCAGCAGTTACATCGGGACTAGCGAGGACAATGAGCAGTTCTTC
cdr3_aa: CASSYIGTSEDNEQFF

clone_size: few
v_call: TRBV12-3/TRBV12-4
j_call: TRBJ2-3
d_call: TRBD1
cdr3_nt: TGTGCCAGCAGTTTCACAGGGGGAGCAGATACGCAGTATTTT
cdr3_aa: CASSFTGGADTQYF

clone_size: few
v_call: TRBV14
j_call: TRBJ2-7
d_call: NA
cdr3_nt: TGTGCCAGCAGCCAAGGCGGCCCCTACGAGCAGTACTTC
cdr3_aa: CASSQGGPYEQYF

clone_size: many
v_call: TRBV29-1
j_call: TRBJ2-1
d_call: NA
cdr3_nt: TGCAGCGTACAGGACAGTGAGCAGTTCTTC
cdr3_aa: CSVQDSEQFF

clone_size: few
v_call: TRBV30
j_call: TRBJ2-3
d_call: NA
cdr3_nt: TGTGCCTGGAGGGATTTGAGACTGCAGTATTTT
cdr3_aa: CAWRDLRLQYF

clone_size: NA
v_call: TRBV7-9
j_call: TRBJ2-7
d_call: TRBD2
cdr3_nt: TGTGCCAGCAGCTTAAAACAAGCGGGAGTCTACGAGCAGTACTTC
cdr3_aa: CASSLKQAGVYEQYF

clone_size: NA
v_call: TRBV5-1
j_call: TRBJ1-1
d_call: TRBD1
cdr3_nt: TGCGCCAGCAGCGTTGGGACAGGGTACACTGAAGCTTTCTTT
cdr3_aa: CASSVGTGYTEAFF

clone_size: NA
v_call: TRBV18
j_call: TRBJ1-2
d_call: NA
cdr3_nt: TGTGCCAGCTCACCCACGACGGGGAAGGACTATGGCTACACCTTC
cdr3_aa: CASSPTTGKDYGYTF

clone_size: NA
v_call: TRBV7-9
j_call: TRBJ1-1
d_call: TRBD1
cdr3_nt: TGTGCCAGCAGCTCCAGACAGGGGGCGAACACTGAAGCTTTCTTT
cdr3_aa: CASSSRQGANTEAFF

clone_size: NA
v_call: TRBV12-5
j_call: TRBJ2-7
d_call: NA
cdr3_nt: TGTGCTAGTGGCCGGGTGAACGAGCAGTACTTC
cdr3_aa: CASGRVNEQYF

clone_size: NA
v_call: TRBV7-2
j_call: TRBJ2-3
d_call: NA
cdr3_nt: TGTGCCAGCAGCTTAGTGCCCACGGTGAGAGCAGATACGCAGTATTTT
cdr3_aa: CASSLVPTVRADTQYF